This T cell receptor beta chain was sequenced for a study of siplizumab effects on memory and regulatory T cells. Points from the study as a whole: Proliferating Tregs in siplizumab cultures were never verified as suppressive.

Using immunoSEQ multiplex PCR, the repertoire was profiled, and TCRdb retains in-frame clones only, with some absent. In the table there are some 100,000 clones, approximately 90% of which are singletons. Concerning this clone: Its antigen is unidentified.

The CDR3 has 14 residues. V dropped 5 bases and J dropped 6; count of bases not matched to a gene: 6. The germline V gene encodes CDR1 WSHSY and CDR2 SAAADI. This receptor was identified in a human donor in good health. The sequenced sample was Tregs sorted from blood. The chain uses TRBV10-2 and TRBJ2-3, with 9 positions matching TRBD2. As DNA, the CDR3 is TGCGCCAGCAGTCTAGCGGGAAGTTGGGATACGCAGTATTTT. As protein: CASSLAGSWDTQYF.